The 3 T cell receptor beta chains given below trace back to one sample, sequenced in a study of T cell changes during pregnancy in multiple sclerosis. The repertoire was sequenced with immunoSEQ multiplex PCR; TCRdb's copy has only in-frame clones and lacks some. This sample has 85,000 to 130,000 clones, with 85% to 95% found just once. The source material was peripheral blood, sampled after pregnancy. The receptors come from a female donor with multiple sclerosis, enrolled in a pregnancy study.

J is TRBJ1-2 and V is TRBV7-9, with TRBD1 identical over 7 bases. V dropped 5 bases and J dropped 5; count of bases not matched to a gene: 2. This CDR3 has 12 amino acids. The germline gives CDR1 SEHNR, CDR2 FQNEAQ (reference sequence). The CDR3 loop reads CASSRTGYGYTF. Here the CDR3 DNA reads TGTGCCAGCAGCCGGACAGGTTATGGCTACACCTTC.

This sequence joins TRBV5-8 and TRBJ2-1; 7 positions agree with TRBD1. Losses at the gene ends were 4 bases for V and 3 bases for J; bases not matched to a gene: 7. The length of the CDR3 is 15 residues. Germline assignment: CDR1 SGHTS and CDR2 YDEGEE. CDR3 sequence: CASSQRQGYYNEQFF. CDR3 bases: TGTGCCAGCAGCCAGCGACAGGGCTACTACAATGAGCAGTTCTTC.

The chain combines TRBV2 with TRBJ1-3; TRBD1 agrees at 9 bases. CDR1 is SNHLY and CDR2 is FYNNEI in the germline V gene. V dropped 6 bases and J dropped 1; count of bases not matched to a gene: 13. The CDR3 is 18 amino acids. The CDR3 reads CASRPGQGIMKSGNTIYF. The DNA of the CDR3 is TGTGCCAGCAGACCGGGACAGGGCATTATGAAGTCTGGAAACACCATATATTTT. The variable domain in full, completed from reference TRBV2 and TRBJ1-3, reads EPEVTQTPSHQVTQMGQEVILRCVPISNHLYFYWYRQILGQKVEFLVSFYNNEISEKSEIFDDQFSVERPDGSNFTLKIRSTKLEDSAMYFCASRPGQGIMKSGNTIYFGEGSWLTVV.